The present TCR beta chain was sequenced within a study of OX40 agonist ivuxolimab in advanced cancers. Study in general: Prior anti-PD-1, anti-PD-L1 or anti-CTLA-4 therapy did not bar entry, and more than 35% had some. Study-wide findings and caveats: CD8+ T cells were the subset that, on average, had more expanded clones than CD4+. Normalized T-cell clonal expansion was also low in some nonresponders.

The germline V and J ends were trimmed by 4 bases and 7 bases, with 19 bases remaining between them. The CDR3 has 15 amino acids. In germline, CDR1 is SQVTM, CDR2 ANQGSEA. Concerning this clone itself: Its matching antigen is unknown.

Here immunoSEQ multiplex PCR was the method, and the copy in TCRdb shows in-frame clones only, minus some. Seen here are roughly 92,000 clones, around 90% observed once, and the top ten hold over 0.8%. Sequencing was performed on CD4+ or CD8+ T cells sorted from blood, taken in a trial of the OX40 agonist ivuxolimab. The rearrangement links TRBV29-1 to TRBJ2-2; the D call may be TRBD1 or TRBD2 (5 bases each). This receptor was identified in an adult with an advanced solid tumor such as melanoma, head and neck, liver or kidney cancer. CDR3 amino acids: CSVVIADRDDGELFF. DNA for the CDR3: TGCAGCGTTGTAATTGCCGATCGGGACGACGGGGAGCTGTTTTTT.